One sample yielded the 18 T cell receptor beta chains listed below, sequenced in a study of cytomegalovirus exposure and HLA in healthy donors. PCR primers comprised 60 Vbeta and 13 Jbeta primers. Profiled with immunoSEQ multiplex PCR; TCRdb holds only in-frame clones, not every one. The data hold about 200,000 clones, with 70% to 90% observed a single time. Specimen: PBMCs. These TCRs come from a woman younger than 45 in good health and CMV-seronegative.

This clone was seen more than once but under ten times. This sequence joins TRBV5-1 and TRBJ2-1, with 8 bases lining up with TRBD1. Germline CDR1 and CDR2: SGHRS and YFSETQ. The CDR3 length is 17 residues. The V gene end was trimmed by 0 bases and the J gene end by 6 bases; junction bases not matched to a gene: 11. The CDR3 region has the DNA TGCGCCAGCAGCTTGGTATCAGGGGGCGTGGGGGGCAATGAGCAGTTCTTC. Its protein is CASSLVSGGVGGNEQFF.

V gene TRBV2 combines with J gene TRBJ1-1; 8 bases align to TRBD1. Germline CDR1 is SNHLY and CDR2 is FYNNEI. The V and J ends lost 7 bases and 4 bases, in that order; junction bases with no gene match: 5. This CDR3 is built from 13 residues. The CDR3 loop reads CASTGQGFTEAFF. In DNA, the CDR3 is TGTGCCAGCACCGGACAGGGTTTCACTGAAGCTTTCTTT.

This clone came up once. In nucleotides, the CDR3 is TGTGCCAGCAGCCCCGAGACCGGGACAGAAGCTTTCTTT. Translated, it gives CASSPETGTEAFF. The chain couples TRBV7-9 to TRBJ1-1, with a possible D match to TRBD1 (6 bases). Germline-derived CDR1 and CDR2 are SEHNR and FQNEAQ (reference sequence). V was cut by 5 bases and J by 8 bases, with 15 bases left in between. The CDR3 extends over 13 amino acids.

The V and J genes are TRBV29-1 and TRBJ2-5; D perhaps matches TRBD2 (5 bases). Deletions cut 6 bases from V and 11 bases from J, with 22 bases between. Germline V CDR1 and CDR2: SQVTM, ANQGSEA. This CDR3 spans 13 amino acids. The CDR3 reads CSVQHWAAREQYF. For the CDR3, the DNA is TGCAGCGTCCAACATTGGGCAGCGAGGGAGCAGTACTTC.

The CDR3 sequence: CASSWDREHTEAFF. CDR3 DNA sequence: TGCGCCAGCAGCTGGGATCGGGAACACACTGAAGCTTTCTTT. V is TRBV5-1 and J is TRBJ1-1; D uncertain. Trimming left V 3 bases short and J 3 bases short, with 12 bases between. The CDR3 totals 14 residues. Germline loops: CDR1 SGHRS, CDR2 YFSETQ.

CDR3 in amino acids: CASSHSRADEQFF. The DNA for the CDR3 is TGTGCCAGCAGCCACAGCAGGGCAGATGAGCAGTTCTTC. The chain links TRBV9 to TRBJ2-1; D possibly corresponds to TRBD1 (5 bases). V was shortened by 4 bases and J by 8 bases, with 13 bases between the two germline ends. The CDR3 covers 13 residues. The V gene's germline CDR1 is SGDLS and CDR2 YYNGEE. The variable domain in full, completed from reference TRBV9 and TRBJ2-1, reads DSGVTQTPKHLITATGQRVTLRCSPRSGDLSVYWYQQSLDQGLQFLIQYYNGEERAKGNILERFSAQQFPDLHSELNLSSLELGDSALYFCASSHSRADEQFFGPGTRLTVL.

This chain links TRBV2 with TRBJ2-1, with 13 positions matching TRBD2. The CDR3 has 15 amino acids. V lost 7 bases, J lost 4 bases, and 4 bases stayed unmatched. Per the germline V gene, CDR1 is SNHLY and CDR2 is FYNNEI. CDR3 sequence reads: CASNPTSGRYNEQFF. The CDR3 region has the DNA TGTGCCAGCAACCCGACTAGCGGGAGGTACAATGAGCAGTTCTTC.

This clone was seen once. V and J are TRBV29-1 and TRBJ1-2, with D possibly being TRBD1 (6 bases). Germline V lookup: CDR1 SQVTM, CDR2 ANQGSEA. V dropped 6 bases and J dropped 5 bases, with 7 bases sitting between them. This CDR3 region has 10 residues. The DNA of the CDR3 is TGCAGCGTCAGGGGATATGGCTACACCTTC. It specifies CSVRGYGYTF.

The chain combines TRBV6-1 with TRBJ2-2, with a tentative D call TRBD1 (5 bases). V gave up 6 bases and J gave up 4 bases, with 9 bases separating them. In germline, CDR1 is MNHNS, CDR2 SASEGT. The CDR3 sequence is 13 residues long. This chain's CDR3 is CASRGPATGELFF. DNA of the CDR3: TGTGCCAGCAGGGGGCCGGCCACCGGGGAGCTGTTTTTT.

The CDR3 nucleotides read TGTGCCAGCAGTTACCGGGAACCCAGCTACAATGAGCAGTTCTTC. This encodes CASSYREPSYNEQFF. The rearrangement uses TRBV27 and TRBJ2-1, with D maybe TRBD2 (5 bases). Germline assignment: CDR1 MNHEY and CDR2 SMNVEV (reference sequence). V lost 4 bases, J lost 3 bases, and 13 bases lay in between. CDR3 size: 15 residues.

This chain links TRBV28 with TRBJ2-7, with D possibly TRBD2 on 6 matching bases. The CDR3 runs to 12 residues. Per the germline V gene, CDR1 is MDHEN and CDR2 is SYDVKM. Trimming removed 7 bases from V and 10 bases from J, with 17 bases in between. CDR3 residues: CASTVGRGTQYF. CDR3 nucleotides: TGTGCCAGCACCGTGGGGCGCGGGACTCAGTACTTC.

CDR3 sequence reads: CASSLEHQSTEAFF. CDR3 bases: TGCGCCAGCAGCTTGGAACACCAATCCACTGAAGCTTTCTTT. The chain combines TRBV5-1 with TRBJ1-1; D is ambiguous. Trimming cost V 0 bases and J 4 bases, with 10 bases left between them. The germline V gene encodes CDR1 SGHRS and CDR2 YFSETQ. The CDR3 spans 14 residues.

V is TRBV5-1 and J is TRBJ2-2; no firm D call. The CDR3 is 14 residues long. Trimming cost V 4 bases and J 3 bases, with 10 bases left between them. The V gene's germline CDR1 is SGHRS and CDR2 YFSETQ. The CDR3 nucleotides are TGCGCCAGCAGCAAGAGTTCTGACACCGGGGAGCTGTTTTTT. Protein product: CASSKSSDTGELFF.

The chain couples TRBV5-8 to TRBJ1-5; D is perhaps TRBD1 (5 bases). Germline-derived CDR1 and CDR2 are SGHTS and YDEGEE. The CDR3 is 12 residues long. Trimming took off 3 bases at V and 7 bases at J, with 8 bases between the two ends. CDR3 sequence reads: CASSWRGQPQHF. The CDR3 coding sequence is TGTGCCAGCAGCTGGAGGGGCCAGCCCCAGCATTTT. Filled out from reference TRBV5-8 and TRBJ1-5, the complete variable domain reads EAGVTQSPTHLIKTRGQQATLRCSPISGHTSVYWYQQALGLGLQFLLWYDEGEERNRGNFPPRFSGRQFPNYSSELNVNALELEDSALYLCASSWRGQPQHFGDGTRLSIL.

This chain joins TRBV19 and TRBJ1-5; 9 nucleotides agree with TRBD1. The length of the CDR3 is 16 residues. J was trimmed by 6 bases and V by 4 bases; bases with no gene match: 10. CDR1 LNHDA and CDR2 SQIVND come from the germline V gene (reference sequence). The CDR3 reads CASSTIGQGSGQPQHF. The CDR3 DNA reads TGTGCCAGTAGTACCATCGGACAGGGGTCGGGTCAGCCCCAGCATTTT.

This clone occurred a few times. J is TRBJ2-7 and V is TRBV5-4; the D gene is possibly TRBD2 (7 bases). CDR3 length equals 16 residues. Germline assignment: CDR1 SGHNT and CDR2 YYREEE (reference sequence). Trimming cost V 4 bases and J 5 bases, with 22 bases left between them. DNA for the CDR3: TGTGCCAGCAGCCCCCTCGGGGGGCGCCTCCTTCACGAGCAGTACTTC. It codes for CASSPLGGRLLHEQYF. The whole variable domain, filled in from reference TRBV5-4 and TRBJ2-7, reads ETGVTQSPTHLIKTRGQQVTLRCSSQSGHNTVSWYQQALGQGPQFIFQYYREEENGRGNFPPRFSGLQFPNYSSELNVNALELDDSALYLCASSPLGGRLLHEQYFGPGTRLTVT.

The chain carries TRBV6-5 and TRBJ1-2; TRBD1 matches 7 bases. Germline-derived CDR1 and CDR2 are MNHEY and SVGAGI. V was clipped by 8 bases and J by 4 bases; unmatched bases: 10. CDR3 length equals 14 residues. This CDR3 reads CASGFDRDGYGYTF. Written as DNA, the CDR3 is TGTGCCAGCGGATTCGACAGGGACGGCTATGGCTACACCTTC.

The chain couples TRBV9 to TRBJ1-6; weak D call: TRBD1 (5 bases). Trimming stripped 4 bases from V and 8 bases from J, with 10 bases between. Per the germline V gene, CDR1 is SGDLS and CDR2 is YYNGEE. This CDR3 is 13 amino acids long. CDR3 in amino acids: CASSPQADSPLHF. The CDR3 DNA follows: TGTGCCAGCAGCCCACAGGCGGATTCACCCCTCCACTTT.